Following are 11 T cell receptor beta chains from one sample sequenced in a study of CD8 T cells in Susac syndrome. The RNA, roughly 0.45 to 1 ug, was put through reverse transcription using random hexamers. TCRdb processed the immunoSEQ multiplex PCR reads anew with MiXCR; each CDR3 protein has one entry. The sample records roughly 140,000 distinct CDR3 sequences, approximately 95% being singletons. The sequenced material came from CD8+ T cells from PBMCs. The receptors stem from a human donor in good health.

The chain recombines TRBV29-1 with TRBJ2-3; 9 nucleotides line up with TRBD2. CDR3 length equals 15 residues. The V gene end was trimmed by 3 bases and the J gene end by 3 bases; junction bases not matched to a gene: 7. Germline V gives CDR1 SQVTM, CDR2 ANQGSEA. CDR3 protein: CSVDGLASGTDTQYF. CDR3 nucleotide sequence: TGCAGCGTTGACGGACTAGCGAGTGGGACAGATACGCAGTATTTT.

The rearrangement joins TRBV6-5 to TRBJ2-2; 7 bases are shared with TRBD1. The V gene end was trimmed by 2 bases and the J gene end by 8 bases; junction bases not matched to a gene: 5. The CDR3 loop spans 14 amino acids. CDR1 is MNHEY, CDR2 SVGAGI, per germline. CDR3 loop: CASSYAPGGGELFF. The CDR3, as DNA: TGTGCCAGCAGTTACGCCCCAGGGGGAGGGGAGCTGTTTTTT.

For the CDR3, the DNA is TGCGCCAGCAGCTTCACCACAGGAACTGAAGCTTTCTTT. Amino acids: CASSFTTGTEAFF. The chain joins TRBV5-1 to TRBJ1-1, with D possibly matching TRBD1 (5 bases). There are 13 residues in the CDR3. Germline-derived CDR1 and CDR2 are SGHRS and YFSETQ. Trimming removed 2 bases from V and 5 bases from J, with 10 bases in between.

The J gene is TRBJ2-1, the V gene TRBV27, with D maybe TRBD2 (5 bases). CDR3 length equals 11 residues. The ends were cut back, 6 bases at V and 9 bases at J, with 9 bases in the middle. CDR1 and CDR2 from the germline V gene are MNHEY and SMNVEV (reference sequence). The CDR3, as DNA: TGTGCCAGCAGGGTGGGAGTTGAGCAGTTCTTC. Its translation is CASRVGVEQFF.

V usage is TRBV6-2 or TRBV6-3 and J usage is TRBJ1-5; TRBD1 matches at 7 bases. Trimming removed 7 bases from V and 7 bases from J; junction bases left unmatched: 7. CDR1 and CDR2 from the germline V gene are MNHEY and SVGEGT. This CDR3 is built from 13 residues. CDR3 bases: TGTGCCAGCACCCGACAGGGAATCCAGCCCCAGCATTTT. This encodes CASTRQGIQPQHF.

The chain employs TRBV29-1 and TRBJ2-2, with D unclear. Germline values: CDR1 SQVTM, CDR2 ANQGSEA. The CDR3 extends over 12 amino acids. V gave up 5 bases and J gave up 5 bases, with 9 bases separating them. DNA of the CDR3: TGCAGCGTTCTGGGTATAACCGGGGAGCTGTTTTTT. Its translation: CSVLGITGELFF.

This clonotype appeared a single time. The V and J genes are TRBV28 and TRBJ2-1; D not resolved. From germline, CDR1 is MDHEN and CDR2 SYDVKM. Trimming left V 7 bases short and J 7 bases short, with 11 bases between. The CDR3 has 12 residues. In DNA, the CDR3 is TGTGCCAGCACCTTAGGCGCTAATGAGCAGTTCTTC. Translated, it gives CASTLGANEQFF. The full variable domain, with the rest looked up from reference TRBV28 and TRBJ2-1, is DVKVTQSSRYLVKRTGEKVFLECVQDMDHENMFWYRQDPGLGLRLIYFSYDVKMKEKGDIPEGYSVSREKKERFSLILESASTNQTSMYLCASTLGANEQFFGPGTRLTVL.

V is TRBV2 and J is TRBJ2-1; TRBD1 is a possible D gene (6 bases). The CDR3 has 15 amino acids. Trimming cost V 2 bases and J 9 bases, with 17 bases left between them. Germline V gene sequence: CDR1 SNHLY, CDR2 FYNNEI. CDR3 sequence reads: CASSELSVLQGEQFF. The CDR3 DNA is TGTGCCAGCAGTGAACTTAGCGTATTACAGGGTGAGCAGTTCTTC.

V gene TRBV27 combines with J gene TRBJ2-7; a possible D gene is TRBD2 (5 bases). This CDR3 region has 13 residues. Germline-derived CDR1 and CDR2 are MNHEY and SMNVEV (reference sequence). Between the trimmed V and J ends, which lost 4 bases and 3 bases, there was a span of 10 bases. CDR3 sequence reads: CASSSPGGYEQYF. The CDR3 DNA reads as TGTGCCAGCAGTTCACCAGGAGGCTACGAGCAGTACTTC.

The chain employs TRBV5-1 and TRBJ1-1; no reliable D call. Germline V CDR1 and CDR2: SGHRS, YFSETQ. The V end lost 6 bases, the J end lost 8 bases, and 14 bases lay between the germline ends. The CDR3 loop spans 12 amino acids. CDR3 bases: TGCGCCAGCACCCTGGATGGGGTCGAAGCTTTCTTT. Translating gives CASTLDGVEAFF.

V and J are TRBV4-2 and TRBJ2-7; a weak D match, TRBD2 (6 bases). CDR1 and CDR2 from the germline V gene are LGHNA and YNFKEQ. The length of the CDR3 is 15 residues. Between the trimmed V and J ends, which lost 0 bases and 3 bases, there was a span of 12 bases. This chain's CDR3 is CASSQERLVFYEQYF. CDR3 bases: TGTGCCAGCAGCCAAGAGAGACTAGTCTTCTACGAGCAGTACTTC.